This TCR beta chain was documented in a study of T-cell memory formation after mild COVID-19. This clonotype occurred a few times. As yet, its antigen is unknown. The CDR3 is made up of 15 amino acids. The germline V and J ends were trimmed by 0 bases and 3 bases, with 11 bases remaining between them. Germline CDR1 reads MGHRA; CDR2 reads YSYEKL. TCRalpha and TCRbeta libraries used 5'RACE with constant-segment primers and UMIs. TCRdb used MiXCR to reprocess the 5' RACE reads, holding one entry per CDR3 protein. Found here are roughly 340,000 distinct CDR3 sequences, approximately 16% of them singletons; the top ten hold about 20%. Findings and caveats of the study: A subset of responding clones appeared in pre-infection memory, suggesting cross-reactive memory joined. Contracting clones, day 15 to 85, had balanced CD4/CD8, and later expanders favored CD4+.

The V and J genes are TRBV4-1 and TRBJ1-2, with no clear D. The sequence was collected from a man between 18 and 35 years old who had mild COVID-19 (a few samples of this study predate the infection). Cell type and time point are not known. Source material: PBMCs or a T cell subset sorted from them (not recorded which). The CDR3 loop is CASSQDEEAYYGYTF. CDR3 bases: TGCGCCAGCAGCCAAGATGAGGAGGCCTACTATGGCTACACCTTC.